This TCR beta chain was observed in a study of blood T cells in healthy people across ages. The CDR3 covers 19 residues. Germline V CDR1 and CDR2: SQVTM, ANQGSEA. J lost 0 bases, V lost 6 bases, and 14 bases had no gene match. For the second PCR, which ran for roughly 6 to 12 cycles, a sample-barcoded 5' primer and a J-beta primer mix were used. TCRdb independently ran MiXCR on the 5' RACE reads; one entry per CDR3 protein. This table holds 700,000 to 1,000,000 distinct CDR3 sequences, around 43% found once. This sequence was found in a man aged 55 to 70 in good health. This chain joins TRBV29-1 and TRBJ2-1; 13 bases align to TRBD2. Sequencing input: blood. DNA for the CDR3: TGCAGCGTCCTCGGACTAGCGGGGGCGACTACGAGCTCCTACAATGAGCAGTTCTTC. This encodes CSVLGLAGATTSSYNEQFF.